The sequence of this TCR beta chain was determined in a study of vaccination effects on CD4 cells after COVID-19. Produced via immunoSEQ multiplex PCR; TCRdb's table is partial and in-frame only. In the table there are about 70,000 clones, roughly 80% of which are singletons. ViraFEST assay sequencing came after antigen-specific CD4+ T cells were expanded with viral peptide pools. A 10-day culture period preceded the isolation of CD4+ T cells. No vaccinee had earlier SARS-CoV-2 infection, and nucleocapsid antibodies were negative. Regarding the study as a whole: After vaccination, at late timepoints, clones induced by infection and by vaccine contracted markedly.

The CDR3 totals 14 residues. Germline V CDR1 and CDR2: LNHDA, SQIVND (reference sequence). Unmatched junction bases numbered 5, after V lost 6 bases and J lost 6 bases. This clone was seen a handful of times. Its antigen is unidentified. The clonotype was recovered from a human donor who received a COVID-19 vaccine. V gene TRBV19 combines with J gene TRBJ2-2; 9 positions match TRBD1. The input for sequencing was CD4+ T cells from PBMCs cultured with SARS-CoV-2 spike peptides, taken before COVID-19 vaccination. The CDR3 DNA reads as TGTGCCAGTAGAGGACAGGGGTGGTCCGGGGAGCTGTTTTTT. Its protein product is CASRGQGWSGELFF.